These T cell receptor beta chains were read from a single sample in a study of shared clonotypes between healthy human individuals. Clones were sequenced by immunoSEQ multiplex PCR, and TCRdb holds only the in-frame ones, with some missing. The sample includes about 2.3 million clones, 85% to 95% of them seen just once. Source material: naive CD4+ T cells from PBMCs. The receptors come from a man between 18 and 29 years old in good health. Some clones in this sample may be carry-over from other donors' samples. CDR3s include the opening cysteine and the closing phenylalanine or tryptophan. The order of the fields is J gene, V gene, clone size, D gene, CDR3 protein, CDR3 DNA. The D gene is left open where the match is weak. Some rows mark clone size as missing; the rest say once, few, many or name a class of expanded clone.

j_call: TRBJ1-1
v_call: TRBV20-1
clone_size: NA
d_call: NA
cdr3_aa: CSARRAEAFF
cdr3_nt: TGCAGTGCTAGAAGGGCAGAAGCTTTCTTT

j_call: TRBJ1-4
v_call: TRBV7-9
clone_size: few
d_call: NA
cdr3_aa: CASSLRQDNEKLFF
cdr3_nt: TGTGCCAGCAGCTTACGGCAGGATAATGAAAAACTGTTTTTT

j_call: TRBJ2-4
v_call: TRBV30
clone_size: NA
d_call: NA
cdr3_aa: CAWSIGRRDIQYF
cdr3_nt: TGTGCCTGGAGTATCGGCCGCAGGGACATTCAGTACTTC

j_call: TRBJ2-3
v_call: TRBV7-9
clone_size: NA
d_call: NA
cdr3_aa: CASSLFGGSADTQYF
cdr3_nt: TGTGCCAGCAGCCTCTTCGGCGGGTCTGCAGATACGCAGTATTTT

j_call: TRBJ1-5
v_call: TRBV6-6
clone_size: NA
d_call: TRBD1
cdr3_aa: CASSLPGQGDQPQHF
cdr3_nt: TGTGCCAGCAGCTTACCCGGACAGGGGGATCAGCCCCAGCATTTT

j_call: TRBJ2-3
v_call: TRBV14
clone_size: once
d_call: TRBD2
cdr3_aa: CASSHKLAGGDTQYF
cdr3_nt: TGTGCCAGCAGCCACAAACTAGCGGGAGGAGATACGCAGTATTTT

j_call: TRBJ2-7
v_call: TRBV20-1
clone_size: NA
d_call: NA
cdr3_aa: CSARRDYEQYF
cdr3_nt: TGCAGTGCCCGTCGGGACTACGAGCAGTACTTC

j_call: TRBJ1-2
v_call: TRBV28
clone_size: once
d_call: NA
cdr3_aa: CASKSVPGTWDYGYTF
cdr3_nt: TGTGCCAGCAAGTCCGTCCCGGGGACTTGGGACTATGGCTACACCTTC

j_call: TRBJ1-2
v_call: TRBV15
clone_size: NA
d_call: NA
cdr3_aa: CATRGRGETFYGYTF
cdr3_nt: TGTGCCACCAGGGGACGTGGAGAAACCTTCTATGGCTACACCTTC

j_call: TRBJ2-5
v_call: TRBV7-2
clone_size: NA
d_call: NA
cdr3_aa: CASSLLIQETQYF
cdr3_nt: TGTGCCAGCAGCTTATTGATCCAAGAGACCCAGTACTTC

j_call: TRBJ2-1
v_call: TRBV20-1
clone_size: NA
d_call: NA
cdr3_aa: CSAVYNEQFF
cdr3_nt: TGCAGTGCTGTCTACAATGAGCAGTTCTTC

j_call: TRBJ2-5
v_call: TRBV2
clone_size: NA
d_call: NA
cdr3_aa: CASSEVRRETQYF
cdr3_nt: TGTGCCAGCAGTGAAGTAAGGCGAGAGACCCAGTACTTC

j_call: TRBJ2-7
v_call: TRBV7-3
clone_size: NA
d_call: TRBD1
cdr3_aa: CASSPTTGWAYEQYF
cdr3_nt: TGTGCCAGCAGCCCCACGACAGGGTGGGCTTACGAGCAGTACTTC

j_call: TRBJ1-1
v_call: TRBV30
clone_size: NA
d_call: NA
cdr3_aa: CAWSWARGGQMNTEAFF
cdr3_nt: TGTGCCTGGAGTTGGGCCCGTGGGGGGCAGATGAACACTGAAGCTTTCTTT

j_call: TRBJ1-5
v_call: TRBV21-1
clone_size: NA
d_call: NA
cdr3_aa: CASSKVAGSNQPQHF
cdr3_nt: TGTGCCAGCAGCAAAGTGGCAGGAAGCAATCAGCCCCAGCATTTT

j_call: TRBJ2-1
v_call: TRBV5-1
clone_size: once
d_call: TRBD2
cdr3_aa: CASREIGTSGRIDEQFF
cdr3_nt: TGCGCCAGCAGGGAGATAGGGACTAGCGGGAGAATCGATGAGCAGTTCTTC

j_call: TRBJ2-7
v_call: TRBV10-3
clone_size: NA
d_call: TRBD1
cdr3_aa: CAISDPRQGSYEQYF
cdr3_nt: TGTGCCATCAGTGATCCCCGACAGGGCTCCTACGAGCAGTACTTC

j_call: TRBJ2-7
v_call: TRBV6-6
clone_size: NA
d_call: TRBD1
cdr3_aa: CASSDWDSAGEQYF
cdr3_nt: TGTGCCAGCAGCGACTGGGACAGCGCAGGAGAGCAGTACTTC

j_call: TRBJ2-7
v_call: TRBV28
clone_size: NA
d_call: NA
cdr3_aa: CASSFPGDLYEQYF
cdr3_nt: TGTGCCAGCAGTTTTCCCGGCGACCTCTACGAGCAGTACTTC

j_call: TRBJ2-3
v_call: TRBV5-4
clone_size: NA
d_call: TRBD2
cdr3_aa: CASSQGGAAGDTQYF
cdr3_nt: TGTGCCAGCAGCCAGGGAGGGGCGGCAGGGGATACGCAGTATTTT

j_call: TRBJ1-4
v_call: TRBV7-9
clone_size: NA
d_call: TRBD1
cdr3_aa: CASSLGGQGTLFF
cdr3_nt: TGTGCCAGCAGCTTAGGAGGACAGGGTACACTGTTTTTT

j_call: TRBJ2-2
v_call: TRBV5-1
clone_size: NA
d_call: NA
cdr3_aa: CASSLGTRDTGELFF
cdr3_nt: TGCGCCAGCAGCTTAGGGACGAGGGACACCGGGGAGCTGTTTTTT

j_call: TRBJ1-4
v_call: TRBV6-5
clone_size: NA
d_call: NA
cdr3_aa: CATARGNEKLFF
cdr3_nt: TGTGCCACCGCCCGGGGGAATGAAAAACTGTTTTTT

j_call: TRBJ2-1
v_call: TRBV11-2
clone_size: NA
d_call: NA
cdr3_aa: CASSTDRVNEQFF
cdr3_nt: TGTGCCAGCAGCACCGATAGAGTTAATGAGCAGTTCTTC

j_call: TRBJ2-7
v_call: TRBV5-1
clone_size: NA
d_call: TRBD2
cdr3_aa: CASSTGLAGASLDEQYF
cdr3_nt: TGCGCCAGCAGCACCGGACTAGCGGGCGCCTCACTGGACGAGCAGTACTTC

j_call: TRBJ2-1
v_call: TRBV4-3
clone_size: NA
d_call: TRBD2
cdr3_aa: CASSPVGLAGNEQFF
cdr3_nt: TGCGCCAGCAGCCCAGTCGGACTAGCGGGAAATGAGCAGTTCTTC

j_call: TRBJ1-1
v_call: TRBV5-1
clone_size: NA
d_call: TRBD1
cdr3_aa: CASSLVTGVTEAFF
cdr3_nt: TGCGCCAGCAGCTTAGTAACAGGGGTGACTGAAGCTTTCTTT

j_call: TRBJ1-3
v_call: TRBV28
clone_size: NA
d_call: TRBD1
cdr3_aa: CASSLLGQGTDTIYF
cdr3_nt: TGTGCCAGCAGTTTATTAGGACAGGGGACGGACACCATATATTTT

j_call: TRBJ2-7
v_call: TRBV6-6
clone_size: NA
d_call: NA
cdr3_aa: CASRPNRAVGPYEQYF
cdr3_nt: TGTGCCAGCAGGCCTAATAGGGCCGTAGGCCCTTACGAGCAGTACTTC

j_call: TRBJ2-5
v_call: TRBV5-6
clone_size: NA
d_call: NA
cdr3_aa: CASSLGPLETQYF
cdr3_nt: TGTGCCAGCAGCTTAGGCCCGCTGGAGACCCAGTACTTC

j_call: TRBJ2-1
v_call: TRBV5-1
clone_size: NA
d_call: NA
cdr3_aa: CASSLDGAPSYNEQFF
cdr3_nt: TGCGCCAGCAGCTTGGACGGGGCGCCCTCCTACAATGAGCAGTTCTTC

j_call: TRBJ1-2
v_call: TRBV6-1
clone_size: NA
d_call: NA
cdr3_aa: CAIEDSSYGYTF
cdr3_nt: TGTGCCATCGAGGACAGCTCCTATGGCTACACCTTC

j_call: TRBJ2-5
v_call: TRBV9
clone_size: once
d_call: NA
cdr3_aa: CASSARTNLGETQYF
cdr3_nt: TGTGCCAGCAGCGCCAGGACTAACCTGGGGGAGACCCAGTACTTC

j_call: TRBJ2-1
v_call: TRBV4-1
clone_size: NA
d_call: NA
cdr3_aa: CASSQLGLLGNEQFF
cdr3_nt: TGCGCCAGCAGCCAATTGGGACTCCTAGGCAATGAGCAGTTCTTC

j_call: TRBJ1-1
v_call: TRBV15
clone_size: NA
d_call: NA
cdr3_aa: CATSRTQVNTEAFF
cdr3_nt: TGTGCCACCAGCAGAACACAGGTGAACACTGAAGCTTTCTTT

j_call: TRBJ1-2
v_call: TRBV18
clone_size: NA
d_call: NA
cdr3_aa: CASSPSRTYNYGYTF
cdr3_nt: TGTGCCAGCTCACCGTCCAGGACTTATAACTATGGCTACACCTTC

j_call: TRBJ1-1
v_call: TRBV14
clone_size: NA
d_call: TRBD1
cdr3_aa: CASSRRGRDTEAFF
cdr3_nt: TGTGCCAGCAGCCGCAGGGGGCGGGACACTGAAGCTTTCTTT

j_call: TRBJ2-7
v_call: TRBV21-1
clone_size: NA
d_call: NA
cdr3_aa: CASSSLERRGPEQYF
cdr3_nt: TGTGCCAGCAGCAGCCTTGAGCGGAGGGGACCCGAGCAGTACTTC

j_call: TRBJ1-1
v_call: TRBV5-1
clone_size: NA
d_call: NA
cdr3_aa: CASSLARDVAFF
cdr3_nt: TGCGCCAGCAGCTTGGCCAGAGACGTAGCTTTCTTT

j_call: TRBJ2-2
v_call: TRBV10-3
clone_size: NA
d_call: TRBD1
cdr3_aa: CAISEPGQGKTGELFF
cdr3_nt: TGTGCCATCAGTGAGCCGGGACAGGGGAAAACCGGGGAGCTGTTTTTT

j_call: TRBJ1-1
v_call: TRBV7-9
clone_size: NA
d_call: TRBD1
cdr3_aa: CASSSSRGGGDGTEAFF
cdr3_nt: TGTGCCAGCAGCTCATCCCGGGGAGGGGGCGATGGCACTGAAGCTTTCTTT

j_call: TRBJ2-1
v_call: TRBV9
clone_size: NA
d_call: TRBD1
cdr3_aa: CASSTRQGAYNEQFF
cdr3_nt: TGTGCCAGCAGCACTCGACAGGGGGCTTACAATGAGCAGTTCTTC

j_call: TRBJ2-6
v_call: TRBV19
clone_size: NA
d_call: NA
cdr3_aa: CASSIAGSGANVLTF
cdr3_nt: TGTGCCAGTAGTATTGCGGGGTCTGGGGCCAACGTCCTGACTTTC

j_call: TRBJ2-5
v_call: TRBV7-6
clone_size: once
d_call: TRBD2
cdr3_aa: CASSLARGYPRVETQYF
cdr3_nt: TGTGCCAGCAGCTTAGCGCGGGGGTACCCAAGGGTGGAGACCCAGTACTTC

j_call: TRBJ1-1
v_call: TRBV13
clone_size: once
d_call: NA
cdr3_aa: CASSQIRPARNTEAFF
cdr3_nt: TGTGCCAGCAGCCAAATACGCCCGGCGAGGAACACTGAAGCTTTCTTT

j_call: TRBJ2-1
v_call: TRBV5-1
clone_size: NA
d_call: TRBD2
cdr3_aa: CASSRTSGRLGEQFF
cdr3_nt: TGCGCCAGCAGCCGGACTAGCGGGAGATTAGGTGAGCAGTTCTTC

j_call: TRBJ2-1
v_call: TRBV29-1
clone_size: once
d_call: NA
cdr3_aa: CSVLLLVDEQFF
cdr3_nt: TGCAGCGTTCTCCTCCTGGTCGATGAGCAGTTCTTC

j_call: TRBJ2-2
v_call: TRBV7-3
clone_size: NA
d_call: NA
cdr3_aa: CASSLAGLPGELFF
cdr3_nt: TGTGCCAGCAGCTTAGCGGGTCTCCCCGGGGAGCTGTTTTTT

j_call: TRBJ2-7
v_call: TRBV11-2
clone_size: NA
d_call: NA
cdr3_aa: CASSPGRSYEQYF
cdr3_nt: TGTGCCAGCAGCCCGGGACGGTCCTACGAGCAGTACTTC

j_call: TRBJ2-3
v_call: TRBV7-3
clone_size: NA
d_call: TRBD1
cdr3_aa: CASSSGQGTDTQYF
cdr3_nt: TGTGCCAGCAGCTCAGGACAGGGCACAGATACGCAGTATTTT

j_call: TRBJ1-3
v_call: TRBV19
clone_size: NA
d_call: NA
cdr3_aa: CASSIHPGRYSGNTIYF
cdr3_nt: TGTGCCAGTAGTATACATCCGGGACGGTACTCTGGAAACACCATATATTTT

j_call: TRBJ2-7
v_call: TRBV29-1
clone_size: once
d_call: NA
cdr3_aa: CSVGSRGAYEQYF
cdr3_nt: TGCAGCGTTGGATCGCGGGGTGCCTACGAGCAGTACTTC

j_call: TRBJ1-3
v_call: TRBV9
clone_size: NA
d_call: TRBD1
cdr3_aa: CASSKTGSRGGNTIYF
cdr3_nt: TGTGCCAGCAGCAAGACAGGGAGCCGGGGAGGAAACACCATATATTTT

j_call: TRBJ1-1
v_call: TRBV13
clone_size: NA
d_call: NA
cdr3_aa: CASSLPGPRDRANTEAFF
cdr3_nt: TGTGCCAGCAGCCTACCGGGCCCCCGGGACCGGGCGAACACTGAAGCTTTCTTT

j_call: TRBJ2-1
v_call: TRBV18
clone_size: NA
d_call: TRBD1
cdr3_aa: CASSPGQDIYNEQFF
cdr3_nt: TGTGCCAGCTCACCGGGACAGGATATTTACAATGAGCAGTTCTTC

j_call: TRBJ1-2
v_call: TRBV28
clone_size: NA
d_call: NA
cdr3_aa: CATSTGSYGYTF
cdr3_nt: TGTGCCACTTCTACAGGCTCATATGGCTACACCTTC

j_call: TRBJ1-4
v_call: TRBV4-1
clone_size: once
d_call: NA
cdr3_aa: CASSQEEGGRGKLFF
cdr3_nt: TGCGCCAGCAGCCAAGAGGAGGGCGGACGGGGAAAACTGTTTTTT

j_call: TRBJ2-7
v_call: TRBV29-1
clone_size: NA
d_call: NA
cdr3_aa: CTIDFKTNEQYF
cdr3_nt: TGCACCATAGATTTTAAAACCAACGAGCAGTACTTC

j_call: TRBJ2-7
v_call: TRBV5-4
clone_size: once
d_call: TRBD1
cdr3_aa: CASRYLGGPSYEQYF
cdr3_nt: TGTGCCAGCAGATACTTAGGGGGCCCATCCTACGAGCAGTACTTC

j_call: TRBJ2-3
v_call: TRBV5-5
clone_size: NA
d_call: TRBD2
cdr3_aa: CASSLARRGTTDTQYF
cdr3_nt: TGTGCCAGCAGCCTAGCGCGGCGGGGGACCACAGATACGCAGTATTTT